This T cell receptor beta chain came from a study of T cells after yellow fever vaccination. Study results and caveats: Clonotypes found in both CD4 and CD8 compartments made up a small share.

The authors made TCR cDNA by 5'RACE template switching, adding a universal primer site and UMIs. In TCRdb, the 5' RACE reads were re-called with MiXCR into one record per CDR3 protein. In the table there are hundreds of thousands of distinct CDR3 sequences, roughly 12% of which are singletons. This clonotype was detected a few times. Its antigen is undetermined. J was trimmed by 5 bases and V by 4 bases; bases with no gene match: 5. CDR3 size: 15 residues. Germline values: CDR1 SGHRS, CDR2 YFSETQ. The origin of this receptor is a man aged 25 to 45 who received the YFV17D yellow fever vaccine. The chain couples TRBV5-1 to TRBJ2-7; 14 positions match TRBD2. Sequenced material: PBMCs, taken on the day of the yellow fever booster vaccination. CDR3 sequence (DNA): TGCGCCAGCAGCGGGGGACTAGCGGGAGAAAACGAGCAGTACTTC. This translates into CASSGGLAGENEQYF.